The clone carrying this TCR beta chain was detected a few times. Its matching antigen is unknown. Six replicates per PBMC sample, mostly from about 460 ng of genomic DNA. This table comes from immunoSEQ multiplex PCR, and its TCRdb copy is limited to in-frame clones, with some not included. The table records around 14,000 clones, roughly 70% of them present only once. The sample is drawn from a study of neoadjuvant anti-PD-1 for oral cavity cancer. On the study more broadly: Patients without progression got a fourth dose around day 43.

The ends were cut back, 3 bases at V and 3 bases at J, with 11 bases in the middle. Germline CDR1 reads LNHDA; CDR2 reads SQIVND (reference sequence). This CDR3 is 14 amino acids long. Study observations and caveats: Non-responders to neoadjuvant nivolumab had significantly more clonal PBMC T cells than responders.

The time point denotes: after neoadjuvant nivolumab, at surgical resection. The receptor was derived from a person aged 35-79 years with oral cavity squamous cell carcinoma. Source: PBMCs, taken after nivolumab (anti-PD-1) treatment. V and J are TRBV19 and TRBJ1-1; D unclear. The CDR3 nucleotides read TGTGCCAGTAGTATCCAGAGGGCCCACACTGAAGCTTTCTTT. Translation: CASSIQRAHTEAFF. The entire variable domain, with the rest obtained from reference TRBV19 and TRBJ1-1, is as follows: DGGITQSPKYLFRKEGQNVTLSCEQNLNHDAMYWYRQDPGQGLRLIYYSQIVNDFQKGDIAEGYSVSREKKESFPLTVTSAQKNPTAFYLCASSIQRAHTEAFFGQGTRLTVV.